These 30 T cell receptor beta chains originate from one sample sequenced in a study of PD-L1 blockade in urothelial cancer. The table came from immunoSEQ multiplex PCR; TCRdb's copy has only in-frame clones and leaves some out. Found here are about 29,000 clones, around 87% of them singletons; the top ten hold approximately 1.8%. Sequencing used PBMCs, obtained around atezolizumab (anti-PD-L1) treatment. These receptors all come from a man aged 45-65 years with urothelial cancer.

This chain connects TRBV7-2 to TRBJ1-4; weak D call: TRBD1 (6 bases). V was trimmed by 0 bases and J by 7 bases, leaving 6 bases between them. Germline V gene lookup returns CDR1 SGHTA and CDR2 FQGNSA. The CDR3 totals 13 residues. CDR3 residues: CASSLAGAEKLFF. Written as DNA, the CDR3 is TGTGCCAGCAGCTTAGCGGGGGCTGAAAAACTGTTTTTT. The whole variable domain, filled in from reference TRBV7-2 and TRBJ1-4, reads GAGVSQSPSNKVTEKGKDVELRCDPISGHTALYWYRQSLGQGLEFLIYFQGNSAPDKSGLPSDRFSAERTGGSVSTLTIQRTQQEDSAVYLCASSLAGAEKLFFGSGTQLSVL.

J is TRBJ2-2 and V is TRBV6-1; TRBD1 matches 8 bases. CDR3 size: 14 residues. Germline values: CDR1 MNHNS, CDR2 SASEGT. The ends lost 10 bases at V and 5 bases at J; junction bases unmatched: 9. CDR3 residues: CAIRGTGGTGELFF. The DNA for the CDR3 is TGTGCCATAAGGGGGACAGGAGGTACCGGGGAGCTGTTTTTT.

About this clone itself: The identical CDR3 is also encoded by other nucleotide sequences in the sample. The genes are TRBV9 and TRBJ2-7; 9 bases are shared with TRBD1. The CDR3 extends over 15 amino acids. Germline V gives CDR1 SGDLS, CDR2 YYNGEE. Trimming took 2 bases from V and 2 from J; bases not matched to a gene: 5. As DNA, the CDR3 is TGTGCCAGCAGCGTGGGACAGGGTTCCCCCTACGAGCAGTACTTC. Translated, it gives CASSVGQGSPYEQYF.

The chain uses TRBV27 and TRBJ2-6; D is possibly TRBD1 (5 bases). CDR1 and CDR2 (germline): MNHEY, SMNVEV (reference sequence). This CDR3 has 17 residues. Trimming stripped 5 bases from V and 2 bases from J, with 16 bases between. Here the CDR3 DNA reads TGTGCCAGCAGTAACCAGGGTTTTGAAGCTGGGGCCAACGTCCTGACTTTC. Translating it yields CASSNQGFEAGANVLTF.

CDR3 loop: CAAEAWGGGNIQYF. The DNA for the CDR3 is TGTGCGGCAGAAGCTTGGGGAGGGGGAAACATTCAGTACTTC. The chain has TRBV5-6 and TRBJ2-4; the D gene is possibly TRBD2 (7 bases). The CDR3 totals 14 residues. CDR1 is SGHDT, CDR2 YYEEEE, per germline.

V is TRBV11-3 and J is TRBJ2-1, with unresolved D. V was cut by 5 bases and J by 0 bases, with 20 bases left in between. CDR1 and CDR2 from the germline V gene are SGHNT and YENEEA. This CDR3 has 18 residues. The CDR3 here is CASSPIRYSTSSYNEQFF. For the CDR3, the DNA is TGTGCCAGCAGCCCCATAAGGTATAGCACGAGCTCCTACAATGAGCAGTTCTTC.

V is TRBV27 and J is TRBJ1-1, with D hard to call. This CDR3 comprises 13 residues. The germline CDR1 and CDR2 sequences are MNHEY and SMNVEV (reference sequence). Trimming took off 2 bases at V and 4 bases at J, with 8 bases between the two ends. CDR3 sequence reads: CASSLSGSTEAFF. As DNA, the CDR3 is TGTGCCAGCAGTTTAAGTGGGAGCACTGAAGCTTTCTTT.

The gene calls are TRBV25-1 and TRBJ1-1; D gene ambiguous. V lost 3 bases and J 1 base, leaving 12 bases between the germline ends. Per germline, CDR1 MGHDK and CDR2 SYGVNS. The CDR3 consists of 15 residues. The CDR3 sequence is CASSDQAAGNTEAFF. For the CDR3, the DNA is TGTGCCAGCAGTGATCAGGCCGCAGGGAACACTGAAGCTTTCTTT. Using reference TRBV25-1 and TRBJ1-1 for the parts outside the CDR3, the full variable domain is EADIYQTPRYLVIGTGKKITLECSQTMGHDKMYWYQQDPGMELHLIHYSYGVNSTEKGDLSSESTVSRIRTEHFPLTLESARPSHTSQYLCASSDQAAGNTEAFFGQGTRLTVV.

This sequence joins TRBV5-4 and TRBJ2-1; unclear D gene. V dropped 4 bases and J dropped 1 base, with 12 bases sitting between them. Germline V CDR1 and CDR2: SGHNT, YYREEE (reference sequence). This CDR3 spans 15 amino acids. The CDR3 DNA is TGTGCCAGCAGCCTTGACTCTATTTCCTACAATGAGCAGTTCTTC. It is translated as CASSLDSISYNEQFF.

The rearrangement links TRBV5-6 to TRBJ1-1, with no clear D. V was clipped by 1 base and J by 1 base, with 5 bases between them. Germline CDR1 reads SGHDT; CDR2 reads YYEEEE. The CDR3 is made up of 13 amino acids. The CDR3, as DNA: TGTGCCAGCAGCTTGAGAGGGAACACTGAAGCTTTCTTT. This gives the protein CASSLRGNTEAFF.

The rearrangement uses TRBV7-8 and TRBJ2-7; 7 nucleotides line up with TRBD1. There are 15 residues in the CDR3. The V segment lost 8 bases and the J segment 6 bases; nucleotides outside the gene matches: 16. Germline CDR1 is SGHVS and CDR2 is FQNEAQ. The CDR3 reads CASAKVGDRAGEQYF. The CDR3 bases are TGTGCCAGCGCTAAGGTCGGCGACAGGGCAGGCGAGCAGTACTTC.

The V call is TRBV7-9, the J call TRBJ2-4; the D gene is possibly TRBD2 (5 bases). V lost 5 bases and J lost 0, with 11 bases in between. This CDR3 region has 15 residues. Germline V lookup: CDR1 SEHNR, CDR2 FQNEAQ (reference sequence). The CDR3 DNA sequence: TGTGCCAGCAGCCCCACGGACTTAGCCAAAAACATTCAGTACTTC. Its translation is CASSPTDLAKNIQYF. Using reference TRBV7-9 and TRBJ2-4 for the parts outside the CDR3, the full variable domain is DTGVSQNPRHKITKRGQNVTFRCDPISEHNRLYWYRQTLGQGPEFLTYFQNEAQLEKSRLLSDRFSAERPKGSFSTLEIQRTEQGDSAMYLCASSPTDLAKNIQYFGAGTRLSVL.

The chain recombines TRBV2 with TRBJ2-5; 9 bases are a match to TRBD2. Germline V gene lookup returns CDR1 SNHLY and CDR2 FYNNEI. The ends lost 1 base at V and 5 bases at J; junction bases unmatched: 14. This CDR3 contains 18 residues. CDR3 coding DNA: TGTGCCAGCAGTGAAGGTTTGGGGGGGGCTAGCGGGGAGGAGACCCAGTACTTC. Translating it yields CASSEGLGGASGEETQYF. Together with reference TRBV2 and TRBJ2-5, the CDR3 gives the full variable domain: EPEVTQTPSHQVTQMGQEVILRCVPISNHLYFYWYRQILGQKVEFLVSFYNNEISEKSEIFDDQFSVERPDGSNFTLKIRSTKLEDSAMYFCASSEGLGGASGEETQYFGPGTRLLVL.

V usage is TRBV5-6 and J usage is TRBJ2-7, with 8 bases lining up with TRBD1. CDR1 SGHDT and CDR2 YYEEEE come from the germline V gene. V lost 4 bases, J lost 5 bases, and 8 bases stayed unmatched. This CDR3 has 14 residues. The CDR3 region is CASSRRTGFHEQYF. The CDR3 DNA is TGTGCCAGCAGCAGAAGGACAGGGTTCCACGAGCAGTACTTC.

On this clone itself: This sample also contains other DNA sequences that code for the same CDR3. V usage is TRBV30 and J usage is TRBJ1-5; the match to TRBD1 covers 7 bases. Germline lookup yields CDR1 GTSNPN and CDR2 SVGIG (reference sequence). V gave up 4 bases and J gave up 2 bases; unmatched junction bases: 2. The CDR3 has 13 residues. The CDR3 nucleotides are TGTGCCTGGAAAGGACAGGGCAATCAGCCCCAGCATTTT. Amino acid sequence: CAWKGQGNQPQHF.

The chain combines TRBV7-9 with TRBJ2-7; 7 nucleotides match TRBD1. There are 16 residues in the CDR3. V lost 5 bases and J lost 4; bases outside the gene matches: 14. CDR1 and CDR2 (germline): SEHNR, FQNEAQ (reference sequence). The CDR3 is CASSRLTGSTGYEQYF. The CDR3 DNA reads TGTGCCAGCAGCCGCCTGACAGGGAGCACGGGATACGAGCAGTACTTC.

This clone appeared a single time. The J gene is TRBJ2-2, the V gene TRBV7-9; 12 bases line up with TRBD2. The CDR3 is 17 residues long. V shed 4 bases and J 4 bases; nucleotides not matched to a gene: 7. From germline, CDR1 is SEHNR and CDR2 FQNEAQ (reference sequence). This CDR3 reads CASSSGTSGLSTGELFF. CDR3 bases: TGTGCCAGCAGCTCGGGGACTAGCGGGTTATCCACCGGGGAGCTGTTTTTT.

The chain couples TRBV27 to TRBJ2-1; 10 nucleotides align to TRBD2. Germline lookup yields CDR1 MNHEY and CDR2 SMNVEV (reference sequence). V dropped 0 bases and J dropped 9; count of bases not matched to a gene: 8. The CDR3 sequence is 16 residues long. The CDR3 spells CASSLSASGSSGEQFF. The CDR3 coding sequence is TGTGCCAGCAGTTTATCGGCTAGCGGGAGCTCGGGTGAGCAGTTCTTC.

This rearrangement joins TRBV30 to TRBJ2-1, with a tentative D call TRBD2 (5 bases). CDR3 length: 13 residues. Between the trimmed V and J ends, which lost 2 bases and 9 bases, there was a span of 14 bases. Germline loops: CDR1 GTSNPN, CDR2 SVGIG (reference sequence). CDR3 sequence (DNA): TGTGCCTGGAGTCCCTATAGCGAAGGTGAGCAGTTCTTC. Its protein product is CAWSPYSEGEQFF. The full variable domain, with the rest looked up from reference TRBV30 and TRBJ2-1, is SQTIHQWPATLVQPVGSPLSLECTVEGTSNPNLYWYRQAAGRGLQLLFYSVGIGQISSEVPQNLSASRPQDRQFILSSKKLLLSDSGFYLCAWSPYSEGEQFFGPGTRLTVL.

The CDR3 DNA reads as TGTGCCAGCAGTGAAGCGGGACAGTTCTCCTACGAGCAGTACTTC. This translates into CASSEAGQFSYEQYF. This sequence joins TRBV6-1 and TRBJ2-7; 7 nucleotides match TRBD1. This CDR3 comprises 15 residues. Trimming removed 0 bases from V and 0 bases from J; junction bases left unmatched: 2. CDR1 and CDR2 (germline): MNHNS, SASEGT.

This chain joins TRBV7-9 and TRBJ2-5, with 7 bases fitting TRBD1. Germline V lookup: CDR1 SEHNR, CDR2 FQNEAQ (reference sequence). The CDR3 extends over 13 amino acids. After removal of 5 bases from V and 5 bases from J, the junction contained 5 bases not matched to a gene. The DNA for the CDR3 is TGTGCCAGCAGCCGCGGACAGGTTGAGACCCAGTACTTC. Its protein is CASSRGQVETQYF. Full variable domain (rest looked up from reference TRBV7-9 and TRBJ2-5): DTGVSQNPRHKITKRGQNVTFRCDPISEHNRLYWYRQTLGQGPEFLTYFQNEAQLEKSRLLSDRFSAERPKGSFSTLEIQRTEQGDSAMYLCASSRGQVETQYFGPGTRLLVL.

The rearrangement uses TRBV20-1 and TRBJ2-1; D gene uncertain. CDR1 DFQATT and CDR2 SNEGSKA come from the germline V gene (reference sequence). This CDR3 comprises 10 residues. V was shortened by 6 bases and J by 5 bases, with 5 bases between the two germline ends. The DNA of the CDR3 is TGCAGTGCAATAAACAATGAGCAGTTCTTC. As protein: CSAINNEQFF.

The CDR3 bases are TGTGCCAGCAGCTTATTGTCCTCCCCCACCGGGGAGCTGTTTTTT. This sequence encodes CASSLLSSPTGELFF. The rearrangement joins TRBV7-2 to TRBJ2-2, with no clear D. Trimming removed 2 bases at V and 4 bases at J, with 11 bases between. Germline V CDR1 and CDR2: SGHTA, FQGNSA. This CDR3 is 15 amino acids long. The whole variable domain, remainder taken from reference TRBV7-2 and TRBJ2-2, is GAGVSQSPSNKVTEKGKDVELRCDPISGHTALYWYRQSLGQGLEFLIYFQGNSAPDKSGLPSDRFSAERTGGSVSTLTIQRTQQEDSAVYLCASSLLSSPTGELFFGEGSRLTVL.

The CDR3 spells CASSLDYSSYNEQFF. DNA of the CDR3: TGTGCCAGCAGCTTGGACTATAGCTCCTACAATGAGCAGTTCTTC. The chain uses TRBV5-4 and TRBJ2-1, with unresolved D. Germline V gives CDR1 SGHNT, CDR2 YYREEE (reference sequence). V was cut by 0 bases and J by 0 bases, with 7 bases left in between. The CDR3 is made up of 15 amino acids. Variable domain in full (rest from reference TRBV5-4 and TRBJ2-1): ETGVTQSPTHLIKTRGQQVTLRCSSQSGHNTVSWYQQALGQGPQFIFQYYREEENGRGNFPPRFSGLQFPNYSSELNVNALELDDSALYLCASSLDYSSYNEQFFGPGTRLTVL.

The rearrangement uses TRBV10-3 and TRBJ2-7; D may be TRBD2 (6 bases). The germline V gene encodes CDR1 ENHRY and CDR2 SYGVKD. The CDR3 contains 12 residues. The V gene lost 6 bases and the J gene lost 0 bases, with 6 bases spanning the gap. The CDR3 DNA is TGTGCCATCAGCGGGAGCTCCTACGAGCAGTACTTC. Translated: CAISGSSYEQYF.

V gene TRBV6-1 combines with J gene TRBJ2-3; 12 bases align to TRBD2. Germline CDR1 reads MNHNS; CDR2 reads SASEGT. V was clipped by 3 bases and J by 6 bases; unmatched bases: 7. The CDR3 length is 16 residues. DNA for the CDR3: TGTGCCAGCAGTGATGGTCTAGCGGGGGGGCAGGATACGCAGTATTTT. Its protein product is CASSDGLAGGQDTQYF.

This clone was detected a few times. This chain joins TRBV5-4 and TRBJ2-1, with 10 bases identical to TRBD2. The CDR3 has 15 residues. Per germline, CDR1 SGHNT and CDR2 YYREEE (reference sequence). V was clipped by 4 bases and J by 6 bases; unmatched bases: 7. DNA of the CDR3: TGTGCCAGCAGCCGAGCGGGAGGGAGTGGCAATGAGCAGTTCTTC. Translation gives CASSRAGGSGNEQFF. The whole variable domain, filled in from reference TRBV5-4 and TRBJ2-1, reads ETGVTQSPTHLIKTRGQQVTLRCSSQSGHNTVSWYQQALGQGPQFIFQYYREEENGRGNFPPRFSGLQFPNYSSELNVNALELDDSALYLCASSRAGGSGNEQFFGPGTRLTVL.

The V gene is TRBV7-6, the J gene TRBJ1-1; 7 positions agree with TRBD1. CDR3 length: 14 residues. V was pared by 5 bases and J by 1 base, with 4 bases of the junction left unmatched. Germline V gene sequence: CDR1 SGHVS, CDR2 FNYEAQ. In nucleotides, the CDR3 is TGTGCCAGCAGCCTACAGGGGTGGAACACTGAAGCTTTCTTT. The encoded protein is CASSLQGWNTEAFF.

About this clone: A junction end diverges from the germline sequence, so it may reflect a read error. V and J are TRBV5-6 and TRBJ2-5; 8 nucleotides align to TRBD1. The V gene's germline CDR1 is SGHDT and CDR2 YYEEEE. The CDR3 contains 11 residues. The CDR3 region is CASSSTGAEDF. CDR3 bases: TGTGCCAGCAGCTCGACAGGGGCCGAGGACTTC.

The genes are TRBV10-1 and TRBJ2-5, with TRBD2 matching 9 bases. V lost 5 bases to trimming and J lost 5 bases; unmatched junction nucleotides: 6. CDR1 and CDR2 from the germline V gene are WNHNN and SYGVQD (reference sequence). The CDR3 length is 14 residues. Here the CDR3 DNA reads TGCGCCAGCAGTATAGCGGGAGCGACGGAGACCCAGTACTTC. This gives the protein CASSIAGATETQYF.